The rows below give T cell receptor beta chains drawn from one sample of a study of regulatory T cells in long-lasting Graves disease. From the multiplex PCR reads, TCRdb called clonotypes with MiXCR, one entry per CDR3 protein. This repertoire shows 350,000 to 450,000 distinct CDR3 sequences, roughly 10% found once; its top ten account for approximately 17%. This sample also appeared in a second study, on T cells in Graves' hyperthyroidism and ophthalmopathy.

Sequenced material: peripheral blood mononuclear cells (PBMCs), taken at new diagnosis, from a patient treated with antithyroid drugs. The origin of the receptors is a woman aged 18-29 years with Graves disease. CDR3s include the opening cysteine and the closing phenylalanine or tryptophan. The D gene is left open where the match is weak. For some rows the clone size is stated as once, few or many, or as a class when expanded; others skip it.

j_call,v_call,d_call,clone_size,cdr3_aa,cdr3_nt
TRBJ2-7,TRBV28,TRBD1,few,CASSSIRGQGVPYEQYF,TGTGCCAGCAGTTCCATCAGGGGACAGGGAGTCCCCTACGAGCAGTACTTC
TRBJ1-2,TRBV5-5,TRBD1,many,CASRPPGQGFYGYTF,TGTGCCAGCAGACCCCCGGGACAGGGATTCTATGGCTACACCTTC
TRBJ2-7,TRBV7-9,TRBD2,NA,CASSFKVGGEQYF,TGTGCCAGCAGCTTCAAGGTCGGGGGGGAGCAGTACTTC
TRBJ2-1,TRBV7-2,TRBD2,few,CASSLSRIGGSVFYNEQFF,TGTGCCAGCAGCTTAAGTCGAATCGGCGGGAGTGTCTTCTACAATGAGCAGTTCTTC
TRBJ2-3,TRBV20-1,TRBD2,many,CSAVRLAGVSDTQYF,TGCAGTGCTGTTAGACTAGCGGGAGTCTCAGATACGCAGTATTTT
TRBJ2-1,TRBV13,NA,NA,CASSYIKGSYNEQFF,TGTGCCAGCAGCTATATAAAGGGCTCCTACAATGAGCAGTTCTTC
TRBJ2-5,TRBV18,NA,many,CASLTTGLETQYF,TGTGCCAGCTTAACAACAGGGCTGGAGACCCAGTACTTC
TRBJ2-1,TRBV27,TRBD2,many,CASSFSGGAGNEQFF,TGTGCCAGCAGTTTTAGCGGGGGGGCGGGAAATGAGCAGTTCTTC
TRBJ2-3,TRBV7-2,NA,many,CASSPTHSTDTQYF,TGTGCCAGCAGCCCGACACATAGCACAGATACGCAGTATTTT
TRBJ1-1,TRBV7-9,NA,many,CASRPGVSNTEAFF,TGTGCCAGCAGACCAGGGGTTTCGAACACTGAAGCTTTCTTT
TRBJ1-3,TRBV4-1,NA,many,CASRARKPGNTIYF,TGCGCCAGCAGAGCACGGAAGCCTGGAAACACCATATATTTT
TRBJ1-5,TRBV20-1,NA,few,CSAVAGVRQPQHF,TGCAGCGCGGTGGCAGGGGTTCGGCAGCCCCAGCATTTT
TRBJ1-1,TRBV7-2,TRBD1,many,CASSLEDRGMDTEAFF,TGTGCCAGCAGCTTAGAGGACAGGGGCATGGACACTGAAGCTTTCTTT
TRBJ2-2,TRBV29-1,TRBD2,NA,CRVEGGLAGGITGELFF,TGCAGAGTTGAGGGGGGCCTAGCGGGGGGAATCACCGGGGAGCTGTTTTTT
TRBJ1-2,TRBV6-2/TRBV6-3,NA,NA,CASSYGLGYGYTF,TGTGCCAGCAGTTACGGTCTGGGGTATGGCTACACCTTC
TRBJ2-1,TRBV20-1,TRBD2,many,CSARGGRWYEQFF,TGCAGTGCTAGAGGCGGGAGGTGGTATGAGCAGTTCTTC
TRBJ1-1,TRBV19,TRBD1,many,CASSGQGMNTEAFF,TGTGCCAGTAGTGGACAGGGAATGAACACTGAAGCTTTCTTT
TRBJ1-6,TRBV6-1,NA,NA,CASSEAGTRRRSSYNSPLHF,TGTGCCAGCAGTGAAGCAGGGACAAGACGTAGGAGCTCCTATAATTCGCCCCTCCACTTT
TRBJ1-3,TRBV6-1,NA,NA,CASGRYSGNTIYF,TGTGCCAGCGGCAGGTACTCTGGAAACACCATATATTTT
TRBJ2-2,TRBV18,TRBD1,many,CASSRRRTGAGELFF,TGTGCCAGCTCACGAAGAAGGACAGGGGCCGGGGAGCTGTTTTTT
TRBJ2-5,TRBV12-3/TRBV12-4,TRBD1,many,CASSPSRGQETQYF,TGTGCCAGCAGTCCAAGCAGGGGGCAAGAGACCCAGTACTTC
TRBJ2-1,TRBV7-6,NA,many,CASSLRGILYNEQFF,TGTGCCAGCAGCCTCCGCGGGATTCTCTACAATGAGCAGTTCTTC
TRBJ2-3,TRBV6-1,TRBD2,many,CASSRLAETSTDTQYF,TGTGCCAGCAGTCGGCTAGCGGAAACTAGCACAGATACGCAGTATTTT
TRBJ1-1,TRBV29-1,NA,many,CSVEGFTIEAFF,TGCAGCGTTGAAGGGTTCACGATTGAAGCTTTCTTT
TRBJ2-7,TRBV6-1,TRBD2,few,CASRRTGTSDLHLSYLNEQYF,TGTGCCAGCAGGAGGACAGGGACTAGCGATTTGCACCTCAGCTACCTAAACGAGCAGTACTTC
TRBJ2-3,TRBV14,NA,NA,CASSRLVTDTQYF,TGTGCCAGCAGCCGACTCGTCACAGATACGCAGTATTTT
TRBJ1-2,TRBV12-3/TRBV12-4,NA,many,CASRGVSSYTF,TGTGCCAGCAGGGGTGTTTCTAGCTACACCTTC
TRBJ1-5,TRBV24-1,NA,many,CATSSDHGYSNQPQHF,TGTGCCACCAGTTCGGATCATGGATATAGCAATCAGCCCCAGCATTTT
TRBJ1-2,TRBV7-9,TRBD1,NA,CASSPGQGADGYTF,TGTGCCAGCAGCCCGGGACAGGGGGCTGACGGCTACACCTTC
TRBJ1-1,TRBV20-1,NA,many,CSARDYGYLNTEAFF,TGCAGTGCTAGAGACTATGGATACTTGAACACTGAAGCTTTCTTT
TRBJ2-1,TRBV25-1,TRBD2,many,CASSPLPGLAGGGTVFNEQFF,TGTGCCAGCAGCCCCCTACCAGGACTAGCGGGAGGGGGTACGGTTTTCAATGAGCAGTTCTTC
TRBJ2-5,TRBV12-3/TRBV12-4,NA,few,CASSLARVEKTQYF,TGTGCCAGCAGTTTAGCGAGGGTAGAAAAGACCCAGTACTTC
TRBJ1-5,TRBV5-6,NA,many,CASSLRAGANNQPQHF,TGTGCCAGCAGCTTGAGAGCAGGGGCCAACAATCAGCCCCAGCATTTT
TRBJ2-1,TRBV7-2,TRBD2,many,CASSLLREGQFF,TGTGCCAGCAGCTTATTGCGGGAGGGCCAATTCTTC
TRBJ1-1,TRBV3-1,NA,many,CASSQIHHRVRDTEAFF,TGTGCCAGCAGCCAGATTCATCACAGGGTTCGGGACACTGAAGCTTTCTTT
TRBJ1-1,TRBV29-1,NA,many,CSVETGPVDLNTEAFF,TGCAGCGTCGAGACGGGGCCAGTAGACCTGAACACTGAAGCTTTCTTT
TRBJ2-1,TRBV12-3/TRBV12-4,NA,NA,CASSLAGNYNEQFF,TGTGCCAGCAGTTTAGCGGGAAATTACAATGAGCAGTTCTTC
TRBJ2-7,TRBV7-2,NA,many,CASSATGSYEQYF,TGTGCCAGCAGCGCAACAGGGTCCTACGAGCAGTACTTC
TRBJ1-1,TRBV5-1,TRBD1,many,CASSLFTRQGLAFF,TGCGCCAGCAGCTTGTTCACGAGACAGGGCCTTGCTTTCTTT
TRBJ2-3,TRBV6-1,NA,many,CASSLGLKGTDTQYF,TGTGCCAGCAGTCTCGGACTAAAGGGCACAGATACGCAGTATTTT
TRBJ1-5,TRBV20-1,NA,NA,CSAARGSQPQHF,TGCAGTGCGGCGAGGGGGAGTCAGCCCCAGCATTTT
TRBJ2-4,TRBV6-1,TRBD1,NA,CASRDWLEGQIKNIQYF,TGTGCCAGCAGGGACTGGCTCGAGGGACAGATCAAAAACATTCAGTACTTC
TRBJ1-1,TRBV28,NA,many,CASSSGGWGTEAFF,TGTGCCAGCAGTTCCGGGGGCTGGGGGACTGAAGCTTTCTTT
TRBJ2-1,TRBV13,TRBD2,NA,CASSHGVGGGRHEQFF,TGTGCCAGCAGCCACGGAGTCGGGGGAGGGAGGCATGAGCAGTTCTTC
TRBJ2-5,TRBV7-9,NA,many,CASSFRGETQYF,TGTGCCAGCAGCTTCCGTGGGGAGACCCAGTACTTC
TRBJ2-5,TRBV3-1,TRBD2,many,CASSQERGRGQYF,TGTGCCAGCAGCCAAGAGCGGGGGAGGGGCCAGTACTTC
TRBJ1-5,TRBV30,NA,many,CAWSAGGAGVVNQPQHF,TGTGCCTGGAGTGCTGGTGGGGCAGGAGTTGTCAATCAGCCCCAGCATTTT